Listed here is a single T cell receptor beta chain. Per the original methods: Reference gene primer amplification in the assay estimated nucleated cell counts. Method: immunoSEQ multiplex PCR; TCRdb's copy keeps in-frame clones and lacks some. V, J and clone size were drawn from that table, and D and trimming were deduced from the DNA. This sample has around 180,000 clones; roughly 80% occur once, and the top ten carry around a sixth. The record originates from a study of blood T cell repertoires in COVID-19. Study-level background: Acute and convalescent COVID-19 specimens originated in the United States, Italy and Spain. PBMCs, B-cell-depleted T cells, or T cells were the source of the cDNA or gDNA that made up the material.

The CDR3 has 14 amino acids. Trimming cost V 4 bases and J 6 bases, with 16 bases left between them. Germline V gene lookup returns CDR1 SGHRS and CDR2 YFSETQ. This receptor was taken from a man aged 55-75 years with active or convalescent COVID-19. The material sequenced was peripheral blood. The V gene is TRBV5-1, the J gene TRBJ1-1; tentative D call: TRBD1 (5 bases). As DNA, the CDR3 is TGCGCCAGCAGCGCTCTCCGGGGGGACGCTGAAGCTTTCTTT. It encodes CASSALRGDAEAFF.